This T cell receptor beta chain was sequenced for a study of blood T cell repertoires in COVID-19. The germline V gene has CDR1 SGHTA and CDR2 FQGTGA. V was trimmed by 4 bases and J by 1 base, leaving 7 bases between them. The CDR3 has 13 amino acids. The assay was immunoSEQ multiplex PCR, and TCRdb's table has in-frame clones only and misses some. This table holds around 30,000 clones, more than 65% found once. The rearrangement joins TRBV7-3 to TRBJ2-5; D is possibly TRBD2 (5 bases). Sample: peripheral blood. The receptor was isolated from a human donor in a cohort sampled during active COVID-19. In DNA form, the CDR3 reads TGTGCCAGCAGCTCCGGGATCCAAGAGACCCAGTACTTC. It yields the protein CASSSGIQETQYF.